Each of the 30 T cell receptor beta chains below was sequenced from the same sample in a study of shared clonotypes between healthy human individuals. The repertoire was sequenced with immunoSEQ multiplex PCR; TCRdb's copy has only in-frame clones and lacks some. Here the sample spans 2 million to 2.5 million clones, more than 80% being singletons. The sequencing input was naive CD4+ T cells from PBMCs. Subset denoted: CD45RA+ positively selected. The receptors here all came from a man aged 18 to 29 in good health. Some clones in this sample may be carry-over from other donors' samples.

V gene TRBV20-1 combines with J gene TRBJ1-5; no definite D call. The V gene lost 0 bases and the J gene lost 11 bases, with 8 bases spanning the gap. The CDR3 consists of 11 residues. CDR1 and CDR2 from the germline V gene are DFQATT and SNEGSKA (reference sequence). CDR3 loop: CSARDILSQHF. Here the CDR3 DNA reads TGCAGTGCTAGAGATATTCTGTCCCAGCATTTT.

Written as DNA, the CDR3 is TGTGCCAGCAGCTTACACGGACAGGGTCGGGACACTGAAGCTTTCTTT. Residues: CASSLHGQGRDTEAFF. V is TRBV7-9 and J is TRBJ1-1, with 8 bases identical to TRBD1. CDR3 length equals 16 residues. The germline CDR1 and CDR2 sequences are SEHNR and FQNEAQ (reference sequence). V lost 2 bases and J lost 3; bases outside the gene matches: 8.

CDR3 in amino acids: CASKFVGNSYNEQFF. As DNA, the CDR3 is TGCGCCAGCAAATTCGTCGGGAACTCCTACAATGAGCAGTTCTTC. The chain combines TRBV5-1 with TRBJ2-1, with D perhaps matching TRBD2 (5 bases). Per germline, CDR1 SGHRS and CDR2 YFSETQ. This CDR3 comprises 15 residues. The V end was cut by 6 bases, the J end by 0 bases, with 13 bases between.

The V call is TRBV7-2, the J call TRBJ1-2; maybe TRBD1 (6 bases). This CDR3 region has 13 residues. Per the germline V gene, CDR1 is SGHTA and CDR2 is FQGNSA. The CDR3 spells CVMGALPDYGYTF. As DNA, the CDR3 is TGTGTCATGGGGGCCCTCCCTGACTATGGCTACACCTTC.

The CDR3 bases are TGTGCCAGCAGCAACAGGGTACTGAACACTGAAGCTTTCTTT. Amino acid sequence: CASSNRVLNTEAFF. The chain couples TRBV6-6 to TRBJ1-1; the D gene is possibly TRBD1 (6 bases). Between the trimmed V and J ends, which lost 6 bases and 0 bases, there was a span of 11 bases. The CDR3 contains 14 residues. Germline lookup yields CDR1 MNHNY and CDR2 SVGAGI (reference sequence).

The gene calls are TRBV5-6 and TRBJ2-3, with TRBD2 identical over 13 bases. The CDR3 sequence is 14 residues long. V dropped 2 bases and J dropped 13; count of bases not matched to a gene: 7. Germline V lookup: CDR1 SGHDT, CDR2 YYEEEE. The CDR3 coding sequence is TGTGCCAGCAGCTTACTAGCGGGAGGGCCTCATGAGTATTTT. Translated: CASSLLAGGPHEYF.

The chain links TRBV2 to TRBJ2-3, with no clear D. The germline CDR1 and CDR2 sequences are SNHLY and FYNNEI. There are 14 residues in the CDR3. V was clipped by 11 bases and J by 0 bases, with 15 bases between them. For the CDR3, the DNA is TGTGCCTCCAAAGTGGGCAGTAGCACAGATACGCAGTATTTT. It specifies CASKVGSSTDTQYF.

The chain employs TRBV7-3 and TRBJ2-5; D uncertain. The germline CDR1 and CDR2 sequences are SGHTA and FQGTGA. This CDR3 comprises 13 residues. Between the trimmed V and J ends, which lost 2 bases and 5 bases, there was a span of 9 bases. In DNA, the CDR3 is TGTGCCAGCAGCTTAGTCCTCGGTGAGACCCAGTACTTC. Encoded protein: CASSLVLGETQYF.

The chain joins TRBV7-2 to TRBJ1-1; D is undetermined. The germline CDR1 and CDR2 sequences are SGHTA and FQGNSA. The V end was cut by 3 bases, the J end by 4 bases, with 9 bases between. CDR3 length: 13 amino acids. This CDR3 is CASSFGRGTEAFF. DNA of the CDR3: TGTGCCAGCAGCTTTGGACGGGGCACTGAAGCTTTCTTT. Variable domain in full (rest from reference TRBV7-2 and TRBJ1-1): GAGVSQSPSNKVTEKGKDVELRCDPISGHTALYWYRQSLGQGLEFLIYFQGNSAPDKSGLPSDRFSAERTGGSVSTLTIQRTQQEDSAVYLCASSFGRGTEAFFGQGTRLTVV.

V gene TRBV4-1 combines with J gene TRBJ2-7; 7 bases are shared with TRBD1. The CDR3 is 16 amino acids. From germline, CDR1 is MGHRA and CDR2 YSYEKL. V dropped 2 bases and J dropped 0; count of bases not matched to a gene: 7. For the CDR3, the DNA is TGCGCCAGCAGCCAACCTACAGGGGCCAACTCCTACGAGCAGTACTTC. Translated: CASSQPTGANSYEQYF.

The DNA of the CDR3 is TGTGCCAGCAGTGCCGGGACAGGGTACGAAAAACTGTTTTTT. Residues: CASSAGTGYEKLFF. The chain employs TRBV2 and TRBJ1-4; 9 bases are shared with TRBD1. CDR1 and CDR2 (germline): SNHLY, FYNNEI. The J segment lost 8 bases and the V segment lost 4 bases, leaving 5 bases of the junction unmatched. The CDR3 extends over 14 amino acids.

The V and J genes are TRBV11-2 and TRBJ2-2; D could derive from TRBD1 or TRBD2 (5 bases each). Deletions cut 6 bases from V and 1 base from J, with 12 bases between. The CDR3 loop spans 15 amino acids. Germline lookup yields CDR1 SGHAT and CDR2 FQNNGV. CDR3 region: CASSQRGLNTGELFF. The DNA for the CDR3 is TGTGCCAGCAGTCAGAGGGGATTGAACACCGGGGAGCTGTTTTTT.

Comments on this clone: The junction departs from germline at one end; a sequencing error may be responsible. The V gene is TRBV6-1, the J gene TRBJ1-4; D not certain. There are 12 residues in the CDR3. Germline CDR1 reads MNHNS; CDR2 reads SASEGT. In DNA form, the CDR3 reads TGTGCCAGCAGTGAGTTTCTCCTCCCCGCGATGTTT. It codes for CASSEFLLPAMF.

The genes are TRBV7-9 and TRBJ1-1; 9 positions agree with TRBD1. This CDR3 has 16 residues. V was pared by 5 bases and J by 3 bases, with 10 bases of the junction left unmatched. Germline V CDR1 and CDR2: SEHNR, FQNEAQ (reference sequence). The CDR3 region is CASSILDRGEDTEAFF. CDR3 sequence (DNA): TGTGCCAGCAGCATTCTTGACAGGGGGGAGGACACTGAAGCTTTCTTT.

The chain carries TRBV25-1 and TRBJ2-1, with 11 positions matching TRBD2. The ends lost 4 bases at V and 7 bases at J; junction bases unmatched: 9. Germline lookup yields CDR1 MGHDK and CDR2 SYGVNS. The CDR3 runs to 16 residues. CDR3: CASSAPGTSGKNEQFF. Here the CDR3 DNA reads TGTGCCAGCAGTGCCCCCGGGACTAGCGGTAAGAATGAGCAGTTCTTC.

This chain connects TRBV2 to TRBJ1-1; no firm D call. The V end lost 4 bases, the J end lost 3 bases, and 12 bases lay between the germline ends. The CDR3 runs to 14 residues. The germline CDR1 and CDR2 sequences are SNHLY and FYNNEI. CDR3 bases: TGTGCCAGCAGTGCGTCACAGACTTACACTGAAGCTTTCTTT. Residues: CASSASQTYTEAFF.

On this clone: The sample holds other DNA sequences that translate to the same CDR3. The chain combines TRBV2 with TRBJ2-2; D not resolved. Trimming cost V 4 bases and J 6 bases, with 3 bases left between them. Germline V gene lookup returns CDR1 SNHLY and CDR2 FYNNEI. This CDR3 is built from 11 residues. This chain's CDR3 is CASSVAGELFF. CDR3 DNA sequence: TGTGCCAGCAGTGTAGCCGGGGAGCTGTTTTTT.

The chain employs TRBV2 and TRBJ2-1; the match to TRBD1 covers 8 bases. Trimming cost V 4 bases and J 3 bases; bases outside gene matches: 5. This CDR3 has 15 amino acids. Germline loops: CDR1 SNHLY, CDR2 FYNNEI. CDR3 bases: TGTGCCAGCAGTGTAGGACAGGGTATCTACAATGAGCAGTTCTTC. Protein sequence: CASSVGQGIYNEQFF.

This chain joins TRBV5-6 and TRBJ2-1; 12 bases align to TRBD2. V was pared by 1 base and J by 7 bases, with 6 bases of the junction left unmatched. The CDR3 consists of 16 residues. Germline V CDR1 and CDR2: SGHDT, YYEEEE. CDR3: CASSLRPSGRANEQFF. The CDR3 region has the DNA TGTGCCAGCAGCTTGCGTCCTAGCGGGAGGGCAAATGAGCAGTTCTTC.

This clone appeared a single time. CDR3 sequence reads: CSAGVHEQYF. The DNA of the CDR3 is TGCAGTGCGGGGGTACACGAGCAGTACTTC. The chain couples TRBV20-1 to TRBJ2-7; D possibly matches TRBD1 or TRBD2 (5 bases each). Germline CDR1 is DFQATT and CDR2 is SNEGSKA (reference sequence). This CDR3 is built from 10 residues. V was cut by 6 bases and J by 5 bases, with 8 bases left in between.

This chain joins TRBV29-1 and TRBJ1-1; D uncertain. Trimming took off 6 bases at V and 1 base at J, with 15 bases between the two ends. Germline V CDR1 and CDR2: SQVTM, ANQGSEA. The CDR3 spans 14 residues. The CDR3 coding sequence is TGCAGCGTCTGGACGGGTCGGGGGAACACTGAAGCTTTCTTT. Amino acid sequence: CSVWTGRGNTEAFF. The full variable domain, its missing parts supplied by reference TRBV29-1 and TRBJ1-1, is SAVISQKPSRDICQRGTSLTIQCQVDSQVTMMFWYRQQPGQSLTLIATANQGSEATYESGFVIDKFPISRPNLTFSTLTVSNMSPEDSSIYLCSVWTGRGNTEAFFGQGTRLTVV.

V usage is TRBV18 and J usage is TRBJ1-1; 7 positions agree with TRBD1. Germline V gene sequence: CDR1 KGHSH, CDR2 LQKENI. The CDR3 contains 16 residues. Unmatched junction bases numbered 14, after V lost 3 bases and J lost 7 bases. CDR3 protein: CASSPTLGTVKIEAFF. In DNA form, the CDR3 reads TGTGCCAGCTCACCGACCCTGGGGACAGTGAAAATTGAAGCTTTCTTT.

The CDR3 coding sequence is TGTGATGGCAGGGTCTATGGCTACACCTTC. As protein: CDGRVYGYTF. The rearrangement links TRBV28 to TRBJ1-2; the D gene is possibly TRBD1 (5 bases). Germline V gene lookup returns CDR1 MDHEN and CDR2 SYDVKM. This CDR3 spans 10 amino acids.

This clone appeared a few times. The chain employs TRBV10-3 and TRBJ1-1; D possibly corresponds to TRBD1 (5 bases). This CDR3 comprises 14 residues. The V gene's germline CDR1 is ENHRY and CDR2 SYGVKD. Between the trimmed V and J ends, which lost 10 bases and 5 bases, there was a span of 20 bases. CDR3 sequence reads: CATRTPVIRTEAFF. The CDR3 region has the DNA TGTGCCACGCGGACACCAGTAATCAGAACTGAAGCTTTCTTT.

V gene TRBV4-1 combines with J gene TRBJ2-7; D remains unclear. CDR3 length: 15 residues. Germline V lookup: CDR1 MGHRA, CDR2 YSYEKL. V dropped 1 base and J dropped 2 bases, with 12 bases sitting between them. The CDR3 spells CASSQAPVGAYEQYF. The CDR3 region has the DNA TGCGCCAGCAGCCAAGCCCCGGTTGGAGCCTACGAGCAGTACTTC.

This clone showed up just once. The sample has other DNA sequences that encode this CDR3 too. The chain employs TRBV18 and TRBJ1-5, with D tentatively TRBD1 (5 bases). The CDR3 is made up of 14 amino acids. Trimming shortened V by 3 bases and J by 4 bases, and 10 bases separated the two germline ends. CDR1 is KGHSH and CDR2 is LQKENI in the germline V gene. This chain's CDR3 is CASSPTQGNQPQHF. The DNA of the CDR3 is TGTGCCAGCTCACCCACTCAGGGAAATCAGCCCCAGCATTTT.

V gene TRBV5-8 combines with J gene TRBJ2-5; no clear D gene. The CDR3 covers 13 residues. V was shortened by 5 bases and J by 1 base, with 9 bases between the two germline ends. CDR1 is SGHTS, CDR2 YDEGEE, per germline. The CDR3, as DNA: TGTGCCAGCAGTGGAGTGGTCCAAGAGACCCAGTACTTC. Encoded protein: CASSGVVQETQYF.

This chain uses TRBV7-8 with TRBJ2-1; 15 bases align to TRBD2. The CDR3 covers 15 residues. The V gene's germline CDR1 is SGHVS and CDR2 FQNEAQ. With V trimmed by 5 bases and J by 9 bases, 5 bases remained unmatched. This CDR3 is CASSLRTSGRVEQFF. In DNA, the CDR3 is TGTGCCAGCAGCCTCAGGACTAGCGGGAGGGTTGAGCAGTTCTTC.

V and J are TRBV15 and TRBJ2-1; maybe TRBD1 (5 bases). The CDR3 is made up of 13 amino acids. Between the trimmed V and J ends, which lost 2 bases and 9 bases, there was a span of 11 bases. Germline V CDR1 and CDR2: LNHNV, YYDKDF (reference sequence). CDR3 nucleotide sequence: TGTGCCACCAGCAGATCCCGCCAGGGTGAGCAGTTCTTC. Translated, it gives CATSRSRQGEQFF. The whole variable domain, filled in from reference TRBV15 and TRBJ2-1, reads DAMVIQNPRYQVTQFGKPVTLSCSQTLNHNVMYWYQQKSSQAPKLLFHYYDKDFNNEADTPDNFQSRRPNTSFCFLDIRSPGLGDTAMYLCATSRSRQGEQFFGPGTRLTVL.

The chain joins TRBV5-6 to TRBJ2-1; 8 bases line up with TRBD2. The trim removed 4 bases at V and 4 bases at J, leaving 10 bases unmatched. This CDR3 has 16 amino acids. In germline, CDR1 is SGHDT, CDR2 YYEEEE. DNA for the CDR3: TGTGCCAGCAGCGCCGTTAGACTAGCGTCGTACAATGAGCAGTTCTTC. Amino acid sequence: CASSAVRLASYNEQFF.